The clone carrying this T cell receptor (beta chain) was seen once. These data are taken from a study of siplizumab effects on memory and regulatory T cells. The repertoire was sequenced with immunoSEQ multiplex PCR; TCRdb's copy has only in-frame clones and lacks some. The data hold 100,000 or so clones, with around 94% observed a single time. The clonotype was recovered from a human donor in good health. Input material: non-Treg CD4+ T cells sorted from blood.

The CDR3 nucleotides read TGTGCCAGCTCACCACCGTGGACGGTGAACACTGAAGCTTTCTTT. Translation gives CASSPPWTVNTEAFF. This chain uses TRBV18 with TRBJ1-1; D is uncertain. Per the germline V gene, CDR1 is KGHSH and CDR2 is LQKENI. There are 15 residues in the CDR3. Deletions cut 0 bases from V and 0 bases from J, with 8 bases between.